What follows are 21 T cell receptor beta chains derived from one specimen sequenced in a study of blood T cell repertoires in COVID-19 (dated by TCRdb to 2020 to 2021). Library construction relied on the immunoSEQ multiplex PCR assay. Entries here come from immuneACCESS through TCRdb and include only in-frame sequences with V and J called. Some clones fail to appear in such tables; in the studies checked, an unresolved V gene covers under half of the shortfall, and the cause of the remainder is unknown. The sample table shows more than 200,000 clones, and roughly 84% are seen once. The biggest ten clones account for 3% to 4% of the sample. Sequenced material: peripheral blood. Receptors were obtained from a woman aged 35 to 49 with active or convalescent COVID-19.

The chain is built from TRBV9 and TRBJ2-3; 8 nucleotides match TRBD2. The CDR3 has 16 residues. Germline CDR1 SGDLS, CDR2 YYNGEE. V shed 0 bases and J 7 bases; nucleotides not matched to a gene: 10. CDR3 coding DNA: TGTGCCAGCAGCGTAGCGGCCGGGGGGGCCAAGAATACGCAGTATTTT. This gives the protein CASSVAAGGAKNTQYF.

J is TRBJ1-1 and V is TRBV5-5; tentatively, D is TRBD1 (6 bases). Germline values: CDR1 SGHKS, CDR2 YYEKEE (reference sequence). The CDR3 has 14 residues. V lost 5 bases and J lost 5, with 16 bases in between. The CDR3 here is CASRYRAWETEAFF. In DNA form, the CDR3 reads TGTGCCAGCAGGTACAGGGCCTGGGAAACTGAAGCTTTCTTT.

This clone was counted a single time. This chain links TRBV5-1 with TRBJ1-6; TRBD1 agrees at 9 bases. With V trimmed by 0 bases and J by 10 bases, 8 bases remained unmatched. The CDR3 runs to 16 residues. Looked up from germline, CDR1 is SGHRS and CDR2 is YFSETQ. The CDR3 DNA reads TGCGCCAGCAGCTTGGACCCCACAGGGGGCAGGTCACCCCTCCACTTT. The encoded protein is CASSLDPTGGRSPLHF.

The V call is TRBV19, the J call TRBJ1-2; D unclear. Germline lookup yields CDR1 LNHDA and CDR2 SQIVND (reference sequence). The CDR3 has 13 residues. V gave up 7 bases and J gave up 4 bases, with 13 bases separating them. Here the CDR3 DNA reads TGTGCCAGTACTCAAAGTGGCGGCTATGGCTACACCTTC. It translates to CASTQSGGYGYTF.

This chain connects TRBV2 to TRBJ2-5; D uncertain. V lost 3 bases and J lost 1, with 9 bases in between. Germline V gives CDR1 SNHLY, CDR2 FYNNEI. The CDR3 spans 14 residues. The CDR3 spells CASSDEVFQETQYF. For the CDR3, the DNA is TGTGCCAGCAGTGACGAGGTTTTCCAAGAGACCCAGTACTTC.

CDR3: CASSLVGTESSGNTIYF. The DNA for the CDR3 is TGTGCCAGCAGCTTAGTCGGGACAGAGAGCTCTGGAAACACCATATATTTT. The genes are TRBV7-6 and TRBJ1-3; TRBD1 matches 7 bases. The CDR3 sequence is 17 residues long. The ends lost 1 base at V and 0 bases at J; junction bases unmatched: 6. Per germline, CDR1 SGHVS and CDR2 FNYEAQ.

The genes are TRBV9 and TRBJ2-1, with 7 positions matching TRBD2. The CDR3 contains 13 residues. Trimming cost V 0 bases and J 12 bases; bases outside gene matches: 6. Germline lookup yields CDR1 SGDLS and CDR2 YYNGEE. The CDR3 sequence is CASSVVQSGAQFF. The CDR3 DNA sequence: TGTGCCAGCAGCGTAGTACAAAGCGGGGCGCAGTTCTTC.

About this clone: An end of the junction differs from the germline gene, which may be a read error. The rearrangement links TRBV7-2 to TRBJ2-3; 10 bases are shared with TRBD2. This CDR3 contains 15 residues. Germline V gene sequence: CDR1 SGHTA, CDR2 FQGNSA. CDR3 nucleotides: TGTGCCAGCAGCTCCGGACTAGCGGCCACAGACACGCAGTATTTT. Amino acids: CASSSGLAATDTQYF.

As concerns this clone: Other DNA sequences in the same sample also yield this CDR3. The CDR3 is CASSETGIGEKLFF. CDR3 bases: TGTGCCAGCAGTGAGACAGGGATTGGGGAAAAACTGTTTTTT. J is TRBJ1-4 and V is TRBV6-1, with 7 bases that match TRBD1. V shed 3 bases and J 8 bases; nucleotides not matched to a gene: 6. This CDR3 region has 14 residues. Germline loops: CDR1 MNHNS, CDR2 SASEGT.

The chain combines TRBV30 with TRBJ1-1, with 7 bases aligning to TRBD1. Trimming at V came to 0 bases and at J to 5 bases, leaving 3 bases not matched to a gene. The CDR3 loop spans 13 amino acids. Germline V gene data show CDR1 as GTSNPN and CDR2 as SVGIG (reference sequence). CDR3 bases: TGTGCCTGGAGTGTAGACAGGGAGACTGAAGCTTTCTTT. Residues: CAWSVDRETEAFF.

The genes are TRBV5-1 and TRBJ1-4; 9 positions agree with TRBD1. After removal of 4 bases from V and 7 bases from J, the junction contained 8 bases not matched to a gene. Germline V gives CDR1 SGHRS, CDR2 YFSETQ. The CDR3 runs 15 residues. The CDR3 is CASSTTGGIGEKLFF. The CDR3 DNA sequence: TGCGCCAGCAGCACTACAGGGGGCATCGGTGAAAAACTGTTTTTT. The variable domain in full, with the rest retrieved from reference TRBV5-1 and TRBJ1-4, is KAGVTQTPRYLIKTRGQQVTLSCSPISGHRSVSWYQQTPGQGLQFLFEYFSETQRNKGNFPGRFSGRQFSNSRSEMNVSTLELGDSALYLCASSTTGGIGEKLFFGSGTQLSVL.

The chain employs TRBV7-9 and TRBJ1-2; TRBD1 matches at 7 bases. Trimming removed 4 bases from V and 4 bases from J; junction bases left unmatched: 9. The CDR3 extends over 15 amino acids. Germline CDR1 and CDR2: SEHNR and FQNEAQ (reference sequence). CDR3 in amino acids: CASSSLTGVLYGYTF. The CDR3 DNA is TGTGCCAGCAGCTCTCTTACAGGGGTCCTCTATGGCTACACCTTC.

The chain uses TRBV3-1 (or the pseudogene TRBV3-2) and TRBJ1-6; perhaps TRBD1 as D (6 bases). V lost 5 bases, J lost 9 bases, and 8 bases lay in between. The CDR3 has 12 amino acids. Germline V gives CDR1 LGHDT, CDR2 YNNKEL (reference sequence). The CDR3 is CASSVQGSPLHF. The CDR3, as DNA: TGTGCCAGCAGCGTACAGGGTTCACCCCTCCACTTT.

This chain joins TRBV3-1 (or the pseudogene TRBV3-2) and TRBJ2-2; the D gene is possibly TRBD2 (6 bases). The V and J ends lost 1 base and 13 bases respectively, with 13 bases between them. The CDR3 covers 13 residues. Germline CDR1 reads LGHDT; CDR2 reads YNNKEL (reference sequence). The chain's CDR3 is CASSQAGLGGLFF. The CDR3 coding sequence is TGTGCCAGCAGCCAAGCGGGACTCGGAGGGCTGTTTTTT.

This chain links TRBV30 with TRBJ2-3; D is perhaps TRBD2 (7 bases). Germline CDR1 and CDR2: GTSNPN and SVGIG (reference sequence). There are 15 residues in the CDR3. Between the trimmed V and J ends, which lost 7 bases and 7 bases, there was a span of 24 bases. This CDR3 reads CAFTRGGSQHYTQYF. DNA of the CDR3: TGTGCCTTTACGAGGGGGGGAAGCCAACATTATACGCAGTATTTT.

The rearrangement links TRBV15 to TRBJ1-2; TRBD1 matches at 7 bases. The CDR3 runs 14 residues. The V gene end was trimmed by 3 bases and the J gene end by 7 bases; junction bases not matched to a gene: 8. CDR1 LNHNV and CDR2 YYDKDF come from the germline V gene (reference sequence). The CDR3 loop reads CATSSRDRDSGYTF. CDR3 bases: TGTGCCACCAGCAGTCGTGACAGGGATTCTGGCTACACCTTC.

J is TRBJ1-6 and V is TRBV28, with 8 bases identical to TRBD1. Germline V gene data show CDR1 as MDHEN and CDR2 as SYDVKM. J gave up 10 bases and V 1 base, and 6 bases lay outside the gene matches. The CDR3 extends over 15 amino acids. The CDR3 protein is CASSLLDRAGSPLHF. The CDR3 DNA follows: TGTGCCAGCAGTTTATTGGACAGGGCAGGATCACCCCTCCACTTT.

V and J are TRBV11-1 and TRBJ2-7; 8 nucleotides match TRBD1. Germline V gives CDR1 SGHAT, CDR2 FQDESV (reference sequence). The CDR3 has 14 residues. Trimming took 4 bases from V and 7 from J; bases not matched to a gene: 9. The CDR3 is CASSSRDRSREQYF. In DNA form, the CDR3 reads TGTGCCAGCAGCTCCCGGGACAGGTCGCGGGAGCAGTACTTC. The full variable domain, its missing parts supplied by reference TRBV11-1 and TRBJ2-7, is EAEVAQSPRYKITEKSQAVAFWCDPISGHATLYWYRQILGQGPELLVQFQDESVVDDSQLPKDRFSAERLKGVDSTLKIQPAELGDSAMYLCASSSRDRSREQYFGPGTRLTVT.

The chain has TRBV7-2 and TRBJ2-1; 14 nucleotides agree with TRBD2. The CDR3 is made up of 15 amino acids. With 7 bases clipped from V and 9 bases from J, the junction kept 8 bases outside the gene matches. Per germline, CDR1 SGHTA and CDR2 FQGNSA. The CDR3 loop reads CASTLTSGGEGEQFF. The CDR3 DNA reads TGTGCCAGCACTTTGACTAGCGGGGGGGAGGGTGAGCAGTTCTTC.

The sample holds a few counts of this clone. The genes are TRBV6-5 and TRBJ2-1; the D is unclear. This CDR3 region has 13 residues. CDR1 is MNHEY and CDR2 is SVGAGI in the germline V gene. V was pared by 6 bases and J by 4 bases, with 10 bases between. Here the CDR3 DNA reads TGTGCCAGCAGCCTCGTCTCGTACAATGAGCAGTTCTTC. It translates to CASSLVSYNEQFF.

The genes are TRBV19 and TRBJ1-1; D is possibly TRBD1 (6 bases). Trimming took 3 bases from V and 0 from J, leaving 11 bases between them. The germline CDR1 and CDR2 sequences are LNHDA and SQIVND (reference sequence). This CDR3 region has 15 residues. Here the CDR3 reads CASSIRTAMNTEAFF. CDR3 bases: TGTGCCAGTAGTATCCGGACAGCCATGAACACTGAAGCTTTCTTT.